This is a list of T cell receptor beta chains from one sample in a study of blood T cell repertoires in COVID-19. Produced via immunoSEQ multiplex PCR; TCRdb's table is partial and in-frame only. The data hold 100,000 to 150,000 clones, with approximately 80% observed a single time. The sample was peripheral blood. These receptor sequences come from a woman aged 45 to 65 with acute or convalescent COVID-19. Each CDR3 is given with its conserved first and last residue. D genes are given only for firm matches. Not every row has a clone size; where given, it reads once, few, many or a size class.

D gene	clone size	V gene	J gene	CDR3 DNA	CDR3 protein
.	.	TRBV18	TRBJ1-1	TGTGCCAGCTCACCCAGGGAACCGGACATGAACACTGAAGCTTTCTTT	CASSPREPDMNTEAFF
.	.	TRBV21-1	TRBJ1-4	TGTGCCAGCAGCAAAAGGACGGCACAGCACAGGGGCGGAAATGAAAAACTGTTTTTT	CASSKRTAQHRGGNEKLFF
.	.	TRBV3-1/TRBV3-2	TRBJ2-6	TGTGCCAGCAGCCAAGATAGCTCTGGGGCCAACGTCCTGACTTTC	CASSQDSSGANVLTF
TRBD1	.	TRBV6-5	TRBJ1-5	TGTGCCAGCAGGACCACGCGAGGGACAGACCAGCCCCAGCATTTT	CASRTTRGTDQPQHF
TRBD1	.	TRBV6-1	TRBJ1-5	TGTGCCAGCAGTGGACTGGGGACAGGCCTTGATCAGCCCCAGCATTTT	CASSGLGTGLDQPQHF
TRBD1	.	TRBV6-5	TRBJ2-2	TGTGCCAGCAGGATAAAAGGGGGCGCGGCCGGGGAGCTGTTTTTT	CASRIKGGAAGELFF
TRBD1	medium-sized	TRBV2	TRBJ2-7	TGTGCCAGCAACAGGGGACATAACTACTACGAGCAGTACTTC	CASNRGHNYYEQYF
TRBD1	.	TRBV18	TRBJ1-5	TGTGCCAGCTCACCGGAACAGGGGCGCGGACAGCCCCAGCATTTT	CASSPEQGRGQPQHF
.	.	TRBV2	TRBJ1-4	TGTGCCAGCAGTACAGGGTTCAATGAAAAACTGTTTTTT	CASSTGFNEKLFF
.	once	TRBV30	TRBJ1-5	TGTGCCTGGAGTGCCCCGCCGGGGGGCAATCAGCCCCAGCATTTT	CAWSAPPGGNQPQHF
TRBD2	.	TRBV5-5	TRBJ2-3	TGTGCCAGCACCCTGAGGGGTAGCGGGGGGAGCACAGATACGCAGTATTTT	CASTLRGSGGSTDTQYF
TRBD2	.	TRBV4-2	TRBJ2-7	TGTGCCAGCAGCCAGAAGATTACCGGGGGGACCTCCTACGAGCAGTACTTC	CASSQKITGGTSYEQYF
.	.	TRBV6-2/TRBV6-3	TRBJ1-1	TGTGCCAGCAGTTACTCGTTAGAGAACACTGAAGCTTTCTTT	CASSYSLENTEAFF
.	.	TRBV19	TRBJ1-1	TGTGCCAGTAGTACTCTAGATAGAGCGGGAAACACTGAAGCTTTCTTT	CASSTLDRAGNTEAFF
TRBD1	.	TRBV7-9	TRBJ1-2	TGTGCCAGCAGCACGGACAGGGGGCATGGCTACACCTTC	CASSTDRGHGYTF
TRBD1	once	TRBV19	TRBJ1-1	TGTGCCAGTATTCGGACAGGGGAAGCTGAAGCTTTCTTT	CASIRTGEAEAFF
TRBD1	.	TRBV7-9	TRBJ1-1	TGTGCCAGCAGCTTGATACGGACAGGAGATAACACTGAAGCTTTCTTT	CASSLIRTGDNTEAFF
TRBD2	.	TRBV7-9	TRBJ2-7	TGTGCCAGCAGCTTAACGGGACTAGCGGGGGGAGGCTCCTACGAGCAGTACTTC	CASSLTGLAGGGSYEQYF
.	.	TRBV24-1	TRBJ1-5	TGTGCCACCAGTGAAGACACCAATCAGCCCCAGCATTTT	CATSEDTNQPQHF
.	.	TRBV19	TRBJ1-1	TGTGCCAGTAGTTCGGGTGTGATGAACACTGAAGCTTTCTTT	CASSSGVMNTEAFF
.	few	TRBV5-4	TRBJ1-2	TGTGCCAGCAGCTTGCCCCCCGGGAGGGACTATGGCTACACCTTC	CASSLPPGRDYGYTF
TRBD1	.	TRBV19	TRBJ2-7	TGTGCCAGTAGTTTTTCCGGGACAGGGGGCTACGAGCAGTACTTC	CASSFSGTGGYEQYF
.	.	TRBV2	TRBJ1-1	TGTGCCAGCAGTGATCGGACACAGAACACTGAAGCTTTCTTT	CASSDRTQNTEAFF
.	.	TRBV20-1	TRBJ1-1	TGCAGTGCTAGTCCCTATCCCCTAATTCAGGGGAACACTGAAGCTTTCTTT	CSASPYPLIQGNTEAFF
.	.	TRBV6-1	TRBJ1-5	TGTGCCAGCAGTGAATTGGGAGGGGCGAGTCAGCCCCAGCATTTT	CASSELGGASQPQHF
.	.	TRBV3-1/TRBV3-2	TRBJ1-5	TGTGCCAGCAGCCACTCCGGGCAGCCCCAGCATTTT	CASSHSGQPQHF
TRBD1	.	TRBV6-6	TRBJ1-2	TGTGCCAGCAGTTACTGGCAGGGGGCGAACTATGGCTACACCTTC	CASSYWQGANYGYTF
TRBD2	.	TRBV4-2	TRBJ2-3	TGTGCCAGCAGCCCACAAAGGACTAGCGGGGGGGGAAACACAGATACGCAGTATTTT	CASSPQRTSGGGNTDTQYF
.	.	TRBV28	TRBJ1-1	TGTGCCAGCAGTTTATTCCAGGATGTGACGGCTTTCTTT	CASSLFQDVTAFF
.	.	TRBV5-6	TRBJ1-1	TGTGCCAGCAGCTTGTCCCCTGGCGGGGCGAACACTGAAGCTTTCTTT	CASSLSPGGANTEAFF
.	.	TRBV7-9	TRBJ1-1	TGTGCCAGCAGCCCAATGGGGGCAAAGAACACTGAAGCTTTCTTT	CASSPMGAKNTEAFF
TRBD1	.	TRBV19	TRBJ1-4	TGTGCCAGTAGCCTACTTCGACAGGGGAGTGAAAAACTGTTTTTT	CASSLLRQGSEKLFF
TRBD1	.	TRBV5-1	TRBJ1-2	TGCGCCAGCACATCCGCAGGGGGTAAATATGGCTACACCTTC	CASTSAGGKYGYTF
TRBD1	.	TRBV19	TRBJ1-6	TGTGCCAGTAGTACGGGACAGCCAAATTCACCCCTCCACTTT	CASSTGQPNSPLHF
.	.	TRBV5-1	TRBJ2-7	TGCGCCAGCAGACCCGGACAATTGGGGTCCTACGAGCAGTACTTC	CASRPGQLGSYEQYF
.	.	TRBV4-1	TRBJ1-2	TGCGCCAGCAGCCAGCCAAACCGGGACAATGGCTACACCTTC	CASSQPNRDNGYTF
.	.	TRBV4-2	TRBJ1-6	TGTGCCAGCAGCCAGGACAGTCCTAATTCATCCCTCCACTTT	CASSQDSPNSSLHF